These 5 T cell receptor beta chains originate from one sample sequenced in a study of human T cells and chemical hapten exposure (dated by TCRdb to the early 2020s). The meaning of the sample's time point label: healthy volunteer bleed at 2 weeks. Total RNA was extracted from unfractionated whole blood that had been collected in Tempus Blood RNA tubes. The library came from RACE. Instrument used: NextSeq 500. TCRdb itself trimmed the public reads at Q25 with fastp, ran MiXCR and retained productive beta chains. Every entry covers one CDR3 protein and lists the most common genes and DNA from its rows. The sample yields about 130,000 distinct CDR3 sequences; around 8.3% were counted once. The ten top clones hold under 2% of the sample. The specimen sequenced was whole blood. These receptors were collected from a male donor in good health. Some clones in this sample may be carry-over from other donors' samples.

This clonotype was observed many times. The rearrangement links TRBV20-1 to TRBJ2-4, with D perhaps TRBD2 (6 bases). There are 14 residues in the CDR3. Per germline, CDR1 DFQATT and CDR2 SNEGSKA (reference sequence). V was cut by 6 bases and J by 1 base, with 13 bases left in between. CDR3 residues: CSAGAGGAKNIQYF. CDR3 bases: TGCAGTGCCGGAGCGGGCGGGGCCAAAAACATTCAGTACTTC.

The J gene is TRBJ2-5, the V gene TRBV5-5, with a weak D call TRBD1 (6 bases). V gave up 4 bases and J gave up 5 bases, with 12 bases separating them. Germline assignment: CDR1 SGHKS and CDR2 YYEKEE (reference sequence). This CDR3 has 13 residues. CDR3 in amino acids: CASSTGTMETQYF. The CDR3, as DNA: TGTGCCAGCAGCACAGGGACAATGGAGACCCAGTACTTC. The full variable domain, in which reference TRBV5-5 and TRBJ2-5 provide the parts outside the CDR3, is DAGVTQSPTHLIKTRGQQVTLRCSPISGHKSVSWYQQVLGQGPQFIFQYYEKEERGRGNFPDRFSARQFPNYSSELNVNALLLGDSALYLCASSTGTMETQYFGPGTRLLVL.

The genes are TRBV2 and TRBJ1-5; tentative D call: TRBD1 (5 bases). V was cut by 1 base and J by 7 bases, with 14 bases left in between. The germline V gene encodes CDR1 SNHLY and CDR2 FYNNEI. The CDR3 has 15 residues. CDR3 nucleotide sequence: TGTGCCAGCAGTGAAGTTTGGATAGGGGAGCAGCCCCAGCATTTT. Encoded protein: CASSEVWIGEQPQHF.

This clonotype occurred many times. V and J are TRBV19 and TRBJ2-7; tentatively, D is TRBD1 (6 bases). The CDR3 totals 12 residues. Trimming pared 4 bases from V and 7 bases from J, leaving 11 bases between. Looked up from germline, CDR1 is LNHDA and CDR2 is SQIVND (reference sequence). The CDR3 region has the DNA TGTGCCAGTAGTACGGGGACACGGGAGCAGTACTTC. This translates into CASSTGTREQYF.

The V call is TRBV3-1, the J call TRBJ2-1; 8 bases align to TRBD2. Germline V gives CDR1 LGHDT, CDR2 YNNKEL (reference sequence). Trimming at V came to 1 base and at J to 8 bases, leaving 7 bases not matched to a gene. CDR3 length equals 15 residues. The CDR3, as DNA: TGTGCCAGCAGCCAAGGGTCGGCGGGAGGATATGAGCAGTTCTTC. This gives the protein CASSQGSAGGYEQFF.